One and the same sample provided the 5 T cell receptor beta chains below, sequenced in a study of blood T cell repertoires in COVID-19. TCRdb's copy holds only in-frame clones and misses some; the assay was immunoSEQ multiplex PCR. The data show around 380,000 clones, about 89% seen once. Sequencing was done on a sample of PBMCs or T cells enriched from blood (not recorded which). Source of these receptors: a man aged 25 to 45 who had recovered from COVID-19.

The chain has TRBV10-1 and TRBJ2-7; TRBD2 matches 10 bases. The CDR3 covers 15 residues. From germline, CDR1 is WNHNN and CDR2 SYGVQD (reference sequence). Unmatched junction bases numbered 8, after V lost 2 bases and J lost 7 bases. CDR3 in DNA: TGCGCCAGCAGTGAGGGGGTAGCGGGGGGTGGTGAGCAGTACTTC. It encodes CASSEGVAGGGEQYF.

The rearrangement links TRBV5-3 to TRBJ1-2, with 11 bases lining up with TRBD1. TRBV5-3 is an open reading frame whose function is uncertain. The length of the CDR3 is 15 residues. V dropped 4 bases and J dropped 7; count of bases not matched to a gene: 9. The CDR3 DNA reads as TGTGCCAGAAGCAAAGGACAGGGGGCTAGAGGTGGCTACACCTTC. Translation gives CARSKGQGARGGYTF.

CDR3 nucleotide sequence: TGTGCCAGCCGAGACAGGACGCGAAATCAGCCCCAGCATTTT. It is translated as CASRDRTRNQPQHF. V is TRBV19 and J is TRBJ1-5; D might be TRBD1 (6 bases). The V end lost 9 bases, the J end lost 4 bases, and 16 bases lay between the germline ends. Per germline, CDR1 LNHDA and CDR2 SQIVND (reference sequence). The CDR3 is 14 amino acids.

The gene calls are TRBV7-3 and TRBJ2-2; 7 nucleotides line up with TRBD1. The CDR3 length is 14 residues. Germline CDR1 SGHTA, CDR2 FQGTGA. V gave up 7 bases and J gave up 3 bases; unmatched junction bases: 5. The CDR3 spells CASTKGADTGELFF. In nucleotides, the CDR3 is TGTGCCAGCACTAAGGGGGCGGACACCGGGGAGCTGTTTTTT.

The chain joins TRBV27 to TRBJ2-7; maybe TRBD1 (5 bases). This CDR3 region has 14 residues. Germline assignment: CDR1 MNHEY and CDR2 SMNVEV (reference sequence). Trimming cost V 4 bases and J 4 bases, with 14 bases left between them. DNA for the CDR3: TGTGCCAGCAGTTCCCCCAGGGTCCCTTACGAGCAGTACTTC. Protein sequence: CASSSPRVPYEQYF.